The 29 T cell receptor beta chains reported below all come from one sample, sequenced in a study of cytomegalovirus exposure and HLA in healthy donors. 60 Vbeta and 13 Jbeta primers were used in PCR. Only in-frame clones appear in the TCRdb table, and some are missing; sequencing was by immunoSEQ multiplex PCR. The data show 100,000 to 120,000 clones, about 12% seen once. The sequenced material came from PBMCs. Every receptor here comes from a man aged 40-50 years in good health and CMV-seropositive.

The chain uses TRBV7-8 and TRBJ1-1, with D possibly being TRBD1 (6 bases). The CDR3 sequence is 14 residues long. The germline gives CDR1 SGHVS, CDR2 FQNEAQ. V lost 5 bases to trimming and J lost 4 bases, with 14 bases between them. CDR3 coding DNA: TGTGCCAGCAGCGTGAGGGGGGGATCCACTGAAGCTTTCTTT. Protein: CASSVRGGSTEAFF.

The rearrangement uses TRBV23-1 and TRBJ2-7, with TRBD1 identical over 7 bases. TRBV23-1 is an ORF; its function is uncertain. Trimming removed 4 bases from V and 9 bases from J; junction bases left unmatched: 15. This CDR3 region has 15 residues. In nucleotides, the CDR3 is TGCGCCAGCAGTCGAACCGGGACAGATTCCTGTGGGCAGTACTTC. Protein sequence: CASSRTGTDSCGQYF.

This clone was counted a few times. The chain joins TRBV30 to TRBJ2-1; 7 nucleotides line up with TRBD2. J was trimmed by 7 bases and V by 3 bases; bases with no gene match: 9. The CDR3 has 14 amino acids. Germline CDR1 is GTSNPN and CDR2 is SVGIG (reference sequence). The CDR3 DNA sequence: TGTGCCTGGAGCTCCGCGGGAGTTCGGAATGAGCAGTTCTTC. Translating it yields CAWSSAGVRNEQFF.

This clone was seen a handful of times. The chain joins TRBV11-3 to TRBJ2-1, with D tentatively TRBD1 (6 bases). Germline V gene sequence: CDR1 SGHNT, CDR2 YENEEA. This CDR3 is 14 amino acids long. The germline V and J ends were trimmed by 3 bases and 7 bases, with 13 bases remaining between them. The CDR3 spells CASSFTGQGNEQFF. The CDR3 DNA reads TGTGCCAGCAGCTTTACAGGCCAGGGGAATGAGCAGTTCTTC.

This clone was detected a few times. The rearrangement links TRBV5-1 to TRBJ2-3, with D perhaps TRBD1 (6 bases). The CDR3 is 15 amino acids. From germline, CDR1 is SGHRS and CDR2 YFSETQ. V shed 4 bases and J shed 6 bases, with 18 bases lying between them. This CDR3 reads CASSLSHRAPDTQYF. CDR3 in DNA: TGCGCCAGCAGCCTATCTCACAGGGCCCCGGATACGCAGTATTTT.

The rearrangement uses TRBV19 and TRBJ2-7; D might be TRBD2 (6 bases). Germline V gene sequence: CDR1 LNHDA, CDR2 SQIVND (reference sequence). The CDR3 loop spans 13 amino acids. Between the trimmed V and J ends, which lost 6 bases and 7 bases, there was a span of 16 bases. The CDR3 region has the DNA TGTGCCAGTAGCCCGGTCCGGGGAGGTGAGCAGTACTTC. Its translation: CASSPVRGGEQYF.

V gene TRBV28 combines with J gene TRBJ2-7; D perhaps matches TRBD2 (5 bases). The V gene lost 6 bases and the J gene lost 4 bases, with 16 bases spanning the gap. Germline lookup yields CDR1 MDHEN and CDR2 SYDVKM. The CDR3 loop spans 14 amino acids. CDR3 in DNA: TGTGCCAGCAGCGCGGGCGCCCTGTTATACGAGCAGTACTTC. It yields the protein CASSAGALLYEQYF.

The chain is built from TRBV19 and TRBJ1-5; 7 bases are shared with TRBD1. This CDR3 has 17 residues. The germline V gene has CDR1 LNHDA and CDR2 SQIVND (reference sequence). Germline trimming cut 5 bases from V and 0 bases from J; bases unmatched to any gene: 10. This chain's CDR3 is CASSVPPTGYSNQPQHF. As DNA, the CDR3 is TGTGCCAGTAGTGTACCCCCGACAGGGTATAGCAATCAGCCCCAGCATTTT.

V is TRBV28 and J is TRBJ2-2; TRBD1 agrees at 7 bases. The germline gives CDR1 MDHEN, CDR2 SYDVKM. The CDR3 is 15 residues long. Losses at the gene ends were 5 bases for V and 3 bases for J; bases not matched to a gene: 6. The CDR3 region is CASSRTGPHTGELFF. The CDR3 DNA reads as TGTGCCAGCAGTCGGACAGGCCCTCACACCGGGGAGCTGTTTTTT.

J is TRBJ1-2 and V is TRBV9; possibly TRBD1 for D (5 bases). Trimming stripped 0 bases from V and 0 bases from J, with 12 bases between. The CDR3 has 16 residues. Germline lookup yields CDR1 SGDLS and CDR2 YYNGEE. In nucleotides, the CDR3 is TGTGCCAGCAGCGTAGAACCAGGGACTCCTAACTATGGCTACACCTTC. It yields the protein CASSVEPGTPNYGYTF.

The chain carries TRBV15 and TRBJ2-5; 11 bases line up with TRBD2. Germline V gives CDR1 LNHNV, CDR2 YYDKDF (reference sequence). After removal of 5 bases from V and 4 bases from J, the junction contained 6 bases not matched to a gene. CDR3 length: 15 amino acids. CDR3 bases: TGTGCCACCAGCGGGGGGGGGACTAGCGGAGAGACCCAGTACTTC. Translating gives CATSGGGTSGETQYF.

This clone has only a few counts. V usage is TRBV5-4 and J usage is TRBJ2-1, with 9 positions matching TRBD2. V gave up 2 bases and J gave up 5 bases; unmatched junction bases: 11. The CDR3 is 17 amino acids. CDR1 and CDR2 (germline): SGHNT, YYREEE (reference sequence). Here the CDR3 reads CASSLYGSGRPNNEQFF. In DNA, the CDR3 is TGTGCCAGCAGCTTATATGGGAGCGGGAGGCCCAACAATGAGCAGTTCTTC.

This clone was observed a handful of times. The CDR3 DNA follows: TGTGCCAGCAGCTCCCCCGAGGCGCAGTACTTC. Encoded protein: CASSSPEAQYF. The chain links TRBV6-6 to TRBJ2-7; D remains unclear. CDR1 is MNHNY, CDR2 SVGAGI, per germline (reference sequence). Trimming stripped 6 bases from V and 9 bases from J, with 12 bases between. This CDR3 region has 11 residues.

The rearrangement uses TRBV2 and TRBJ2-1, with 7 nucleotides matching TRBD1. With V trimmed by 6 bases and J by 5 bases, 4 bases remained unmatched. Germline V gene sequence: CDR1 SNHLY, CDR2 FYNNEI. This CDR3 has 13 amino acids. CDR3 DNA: TGTGCCAGCAGGGGACAGTTAAACAATGAGCAGTTCTTC. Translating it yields CASRGQLNNEQFF.

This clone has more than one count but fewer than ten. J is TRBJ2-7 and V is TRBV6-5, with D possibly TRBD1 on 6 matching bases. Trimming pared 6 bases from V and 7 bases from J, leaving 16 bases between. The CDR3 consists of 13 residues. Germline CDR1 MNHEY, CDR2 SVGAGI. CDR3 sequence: CASRDSGVGEQYF. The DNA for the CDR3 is TGTGCCAGCAGGGACTCAGGGGTCGGGGAGCAGTACTTC.

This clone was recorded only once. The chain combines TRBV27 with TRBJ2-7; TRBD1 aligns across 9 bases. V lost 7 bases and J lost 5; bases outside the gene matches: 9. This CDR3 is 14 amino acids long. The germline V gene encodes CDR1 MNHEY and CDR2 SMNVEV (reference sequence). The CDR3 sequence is CASTSGTGIHEQYF. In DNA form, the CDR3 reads TGTGCCAGCACATCCGGGACAGGGATCCACGAGCAGTACTTC.

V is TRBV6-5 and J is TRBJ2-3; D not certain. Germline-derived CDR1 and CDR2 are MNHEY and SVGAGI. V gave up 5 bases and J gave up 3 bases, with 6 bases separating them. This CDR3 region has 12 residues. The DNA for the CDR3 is TGTGCCAGCAGTCCCACAACAGATACGCAGTATTTT. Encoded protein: CASSPTTDTQYF.

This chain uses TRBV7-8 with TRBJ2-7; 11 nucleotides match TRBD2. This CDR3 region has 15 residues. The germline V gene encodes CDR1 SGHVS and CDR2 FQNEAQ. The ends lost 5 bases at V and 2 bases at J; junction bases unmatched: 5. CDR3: CASSPTSGITYEQYF. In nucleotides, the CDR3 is TGTGCCAGCAGCCCGACTAGCGGGATCACCTACGAGCAGTACTTC.

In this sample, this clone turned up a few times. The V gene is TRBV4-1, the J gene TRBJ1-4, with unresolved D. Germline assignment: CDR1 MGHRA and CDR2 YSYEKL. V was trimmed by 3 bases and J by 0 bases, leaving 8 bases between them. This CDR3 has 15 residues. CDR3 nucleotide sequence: TGCGCCAGCAGCCACCTGGGCGCAACTAATGAAAAACTGTTTTTT. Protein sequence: CASSHLGATNEKLFF.

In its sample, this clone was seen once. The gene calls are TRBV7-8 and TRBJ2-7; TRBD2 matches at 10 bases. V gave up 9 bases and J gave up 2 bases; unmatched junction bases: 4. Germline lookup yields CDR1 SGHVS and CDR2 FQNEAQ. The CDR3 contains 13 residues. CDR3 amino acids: CASSSGRAYEQYF. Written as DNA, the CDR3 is TGTGCCAGTTCAAGCGGGAGGGCCTACGAGCAGTACTTC.

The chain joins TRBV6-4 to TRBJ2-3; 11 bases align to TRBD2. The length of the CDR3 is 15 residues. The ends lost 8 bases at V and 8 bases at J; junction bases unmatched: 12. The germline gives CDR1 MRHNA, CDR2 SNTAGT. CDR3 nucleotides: TGTGCCAGCTCCGCGACTAGCGGGACCCCTGGTACGCAGTATTTT. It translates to CASSATSGTPGTQYF.

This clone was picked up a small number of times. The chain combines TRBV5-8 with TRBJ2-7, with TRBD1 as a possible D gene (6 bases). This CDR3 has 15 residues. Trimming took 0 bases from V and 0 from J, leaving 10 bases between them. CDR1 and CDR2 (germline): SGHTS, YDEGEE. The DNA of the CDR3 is TGTGCCAGCAGCTTGGAGGGGGTTCCCTCCTACGAGCAGTACTTC. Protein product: CASSLEGVPSYEQYF.

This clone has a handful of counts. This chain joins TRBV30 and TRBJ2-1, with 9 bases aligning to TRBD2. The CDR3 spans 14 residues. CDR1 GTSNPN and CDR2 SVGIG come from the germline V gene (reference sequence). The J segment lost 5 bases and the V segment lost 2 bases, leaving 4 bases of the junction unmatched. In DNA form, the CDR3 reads TGTGCCTGGAGTCCCAGACTAGCGGACAATGAGCAGTTCTTC. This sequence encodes CAWSPRLADNEQFF. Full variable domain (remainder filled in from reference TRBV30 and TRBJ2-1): SQTIHQWPATLVQPVGSPLSLECTVEGTSNPNLYWYRQAAGRGLQLLFYSVGIGQISSEVPQNLSASRPQDRQFILSSKKLLLSDSGFYLCAWSPRLADNEQFFGPGTRLTVL.

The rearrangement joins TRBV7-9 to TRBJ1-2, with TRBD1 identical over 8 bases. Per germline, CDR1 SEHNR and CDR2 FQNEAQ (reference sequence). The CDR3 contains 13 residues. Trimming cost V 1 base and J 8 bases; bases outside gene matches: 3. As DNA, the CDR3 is TGTGCCAGCAGCTTAGAACAGGGGGAGGGCTACACCTTC. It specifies CASSLEQGEGYTF.

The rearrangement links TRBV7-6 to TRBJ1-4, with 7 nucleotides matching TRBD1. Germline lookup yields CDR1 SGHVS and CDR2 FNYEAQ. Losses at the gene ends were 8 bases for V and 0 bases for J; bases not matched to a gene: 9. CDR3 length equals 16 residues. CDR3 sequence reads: CASSLRQGATNEKLFF. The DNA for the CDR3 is TGTGCCAGCTCCCTCAGGCAGGGGGCAACTAATGAAAAACTGTTTTTT.

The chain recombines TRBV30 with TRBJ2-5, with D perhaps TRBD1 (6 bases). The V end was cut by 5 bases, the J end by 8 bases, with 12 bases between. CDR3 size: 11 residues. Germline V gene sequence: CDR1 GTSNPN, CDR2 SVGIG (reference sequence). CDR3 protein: CAWVEGETQYF. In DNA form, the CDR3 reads TGTGCCTGGGTTGAGGGGGAAACCCAGTACTTC.

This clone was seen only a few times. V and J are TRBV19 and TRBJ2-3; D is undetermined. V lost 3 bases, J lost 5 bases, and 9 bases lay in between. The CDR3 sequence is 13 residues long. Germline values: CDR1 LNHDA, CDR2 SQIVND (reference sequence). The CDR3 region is CASSIQPGDTQYF. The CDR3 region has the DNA TGTGCCAGTAGTATCCAGCCGGGAGATACGCAGTATTTT.

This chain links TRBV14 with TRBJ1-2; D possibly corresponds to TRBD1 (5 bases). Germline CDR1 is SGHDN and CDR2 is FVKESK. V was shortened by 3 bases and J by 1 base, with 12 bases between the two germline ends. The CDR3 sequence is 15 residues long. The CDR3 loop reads CASSQLGGDNYGYTF. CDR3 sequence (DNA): TGTGCCAGCAGCCAGCTTGGAGGGGATAACTATGGCTACACCTTC.

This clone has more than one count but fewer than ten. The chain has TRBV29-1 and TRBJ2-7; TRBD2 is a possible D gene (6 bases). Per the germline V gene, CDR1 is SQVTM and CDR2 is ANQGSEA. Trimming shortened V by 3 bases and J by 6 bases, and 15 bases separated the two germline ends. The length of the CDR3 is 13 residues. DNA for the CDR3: TGCAGCGTTGACCAGTGGGGGAGGAGCGAGCAGTACTTC. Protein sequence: CSVDQWGRSEQYF.